This is a list of T cell receptor beta chains from one sample in a study of cytomegalovirus exposure and HLA in healthy donors. Sequencing was performed with immunoSEQ multiplex PCR; in TCRdb, only in-frame clones are kept and a portion is missing. The sample comprises around 100,000 clones, 70% to 80% of which are singletons, and about 5.2% rests with the top ten. Sequenced: PBMCs. These receptors all come from a female donor in good health and CMV-seropositive. The CDR3 runs from the conserved cysteine through the conserved F or W. Fields, in order: V gene, J gene, D gene, clone size, CDR3 DNA, CDR3 protein. A D gene is named only where the DNA matches it firmly. Rows give clone size only sometimes, using once, few, many, or a class for an expanded clone.

>TRBV5-4|TRBJ1-3|TRBD1|-
TGTGCCAGCAGCCGGGACAGGGATGGAAACACCATATATTTT
CASSRDRDGNTIYF
>TRBV7-3|TRBJ2-2|TRBD2|-
TGTGCCAGCAGCTTACTAGCGGGTGGCGCGAACACCGGGGAGCTGTTTTTT
CASSLLAGGANTGELFF
>TRBV28|TRBJ2-4|TRBD2|-
TGTGCCAGCAGTTCCAGCGGGGTAGCCAAAAACATTCAGTACTTC
CASSSSGVAKNIQYF
>TRBV7-8|TRBJ1-1|-|-
TGTGCCAGCAGCGTCACAGGGAAATGGAACACTGAAGCTTTCTTT
CASSVTGKWNTEAFF
>TRBV6-6|TRBJ1-1|-|once
TGTGCCGCGGAGGCGATGAACACTGAAGCTTTCTTT
CAAEAMNTEAFF
>TRBV5-5|TRBJ1-4|TRBD1|-
TGTGCCAGCAGCGTACAGGGGGTGCAGCGTGAAAAACTGTTTTTT
CASSVQGVQREKLFF
>TRBV4-2|TRBJ2-6|-|-
TGTGCCAGCAGCCAAGGACAGCCTGGGGCCAACGTCCTGACTTTC
CASSQGQPGANVLTF
>TRBV11-2|TRBJ2-7|TRBD2|-
TGTGCCAGCAGGCCGGGACTAGGCGCCTACGAGCAGTACTTC
CASRPGLGAYEQYF
>TRBV6-6|TRBJ2-7|-|-
TGTGCCAGCAGTTTCCAGGGTGAGTCCTACGAGCAGTACTTC
CASSFQGESYEQYF
>TRBV9|TRBJ2-5|TRBD2|-
TGTGCCAGCAGCCCCTTAGCGGGGAACTACCAAGAGACCCAGTACTTC
CASSPLAGNYQETQYF
>TRBV27|TRBJ2-7|TRBD2|-
TGTGCCAGCAGTTCCTTCACGACTAGCGCTTTGTACTTC
CASSSFTTSALYF
>TRBV7-2|TRBJ2-3|-|-
TGTGCCAGCAGCTGGCCTAGCACAGATACGCAGTATTTT
CASSWPSTDTQYF
>TRBV27|TRBJ2-4|TRBD2|-
TGTGCCAGCAGTCCCCAGGGTCTCAGGTGGGAGGGCACGATTTTGCAGTACTTC
CASSPQGLRWEGTILQYF
>TRBV6-1|TRBJ1-1|-|-
TGTGCCAGCAGTGGAACGACAGGGAACACTGAAGCTTTCTTT
CASSGTTGNTEAFF
>TRBV7-9|TRBJ2-7|TRBD2|-
TGTGCCAGCAGCCAACTAGCGGAGTCCTACGAGCAGTACTTC
CASSQLAESYEQYF
>TRBV5-1|TRBJ2-3|TRBD1|-
TGCGCCAGCAGCCCGGGACAGCGCACAGATACGCAGTATTTT
CASSPGQRTDTQYF
>TRBV6-5|TRBJ1-1|-|-
TGTGCCAGCAGGGAGGACGGGAACACTGAAGCTTTCTTT
CASREDGNTEAFF
>TRBV27|TRBJ2-2|-|-
TGTGCCAGCAGTTTATCGACTTACGGGGAGCTGTTTTTT
CASSLSTYGELFF
>TRBV7-6|TRBJ2-7|TRBD1|once
TGTGCCAGCAGCTTAGGTCGAGGACAGGGATACGAGCAGTACTTC
CASSLGRGQGYEQYF
>TRBV19|TRBJ1-6|-|-
TGTGCCAGTACTGAGACAGAAAATTCACCCCTCCACTTT
CASTETENSPLHF
>TRBV5-4|TRBJ2-1|-|-
TGTGCCAGCAGCTTGTCCAGCGTATCCCACAATGAGCAGTTCTTC
CASSLSSVSHNEQFF
>TRBV5-6|TRBJ1-2|TRBD1|once
TGTGCCAGCAGCTGGGAGCTGACAGGGTCTTTACAGGGCTACACCTTC
CASSWELTGSLQGYTF
>TRBV11-1|TRBJ1-1|TRBD1|few
TGTGCCAGCAGCTTGCGACAGGGTTCTGAAGCTTTCTTT
CASSLRQGSEAFF
>TRBV11-3|TRBJ2-1|TRBD1|-
TGTGCCAGCAGCTTAGTGCGGACAGGGTTAGGCAATGAGCAGTTCTTC
CASSLVRTGLGNEQFF
>TRBV11-3|TRBJ2-2|TRBD1|-
TGTGCCAGCACCGGACAGGGCACCGGGGAGCTGTTTTTT
CASTGQGTGELFF
>TRBV2|TRBJ1-1|-|-
TGTGCCAGCGGAAGACTAGGGAGGGCGAACACTGAAGCTTTCTTT
CASGRLGRANTEAFF
>TRBV14|TRBJ1-1|TRBD1|-
TGTGCCAGCAGCCAATACTTGGACAGGGTCACTGAAGCTTTCTTT
CASSQYLDRVTEAFF
>TRBV4-2|TRBJ2-7|-|-
TGTGCCAGCAGCCAAGAAAGGTGGGCGGGTTCCTACGAGCAGTACTTC
CASSQERWAGSYEQYF
>TRBV11-2|TRBJ2-5|-|once
TGTGCCAGCAGATCTTCCGTGAAAGGAGGCCAAGAGACCCAGTACTTC
CASRSSVKGGQETQYF
>TRBV7-9|TRBJ1-4|TRBD1|few
TGTGCCAGCAGCCCCGGGACAGGAGGAGAAAAACTGTTTTTT
CASSPGTGGEKLFF
>TRBV7-9|TRBJ2-3|TRBD1|-
TGTGCCAGCAGCTTAGGAGGGGGACAGGGGAAGGTGAATACGCAGTATTTT
CASSLGGGQGKVNTQYF
>TRBV6-1|TRBJ1-2|-|few
TGTGCCAGCAGTGAATGGAACGGGGACTATGGCTACACCTTC
CASSEWNGDYGYTF
>TRBV9|TRBJ2-3|-|-
TGTGCCAGCAGCGTAGCCCGGGGTTCAGATACGCAGTATTTT
CASSVARGSDTQYF
>TRBV9|TRBJ2-5|TRBD2|-
TGTGCCAGCGTCCCTTCGGGGGGGCCAGGAGAGACCCAGTACTTC
CASVPSGGPGETQYF
>TRBV18|TRBJ2-3|-|-
TGTGCCAGCTCACCTCCGGGAAGTCAGGGGACGCAGTATTTT
CASSPPGSQGTQYF
>TRBV28|TRBJ2-1|TRBD2|-
TGTGCCAGCAGCCCTAGCGGAGTACCCTACAATGAGCAGTTCTTC
CASSPSGVPYNEQFF
>TRBV2|TRBJ2-5|TRBD1|-
TGTGCCAGCAGGAGAGGACAGGGGGCGCCAGGGGAGACCCAGTACTTC
CASRRGQGAPGETQYF
>TRBV6-5|TRBJ1-1|-|once
TGTGCCAGCAGCGTCGACAGAACACAGAACACTGAAGCTTTCTTT
CASSVDRTQNTEAFF
>TRBV9|TRBJ1-3|-|-
TGTGCCAGCAGCGCCAGGACTACAAGGGCAGGGGGAAACACCATATATTTT
CASSARTTRAGGNTIYF